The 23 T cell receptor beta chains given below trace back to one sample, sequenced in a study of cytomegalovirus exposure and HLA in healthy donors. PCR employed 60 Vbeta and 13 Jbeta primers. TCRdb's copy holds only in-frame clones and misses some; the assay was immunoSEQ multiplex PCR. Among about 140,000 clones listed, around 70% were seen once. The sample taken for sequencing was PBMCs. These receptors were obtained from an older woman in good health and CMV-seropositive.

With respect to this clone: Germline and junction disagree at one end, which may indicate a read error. The CDR3 DNA follows: TGTGCCAGCAGTGAACAGCCGGGACAGGGGTCGGTTGGGCTCTTC. Protein sequence: CASSEQPGQGSVGLF. The chain links TRBV6-1 to TRBJ2-1; 10 bases map to TRBD1. The length of the CDR3 is 15 residues. Germline V gene data show CDR1 as MNHNS and CDR2 as SASEGT.

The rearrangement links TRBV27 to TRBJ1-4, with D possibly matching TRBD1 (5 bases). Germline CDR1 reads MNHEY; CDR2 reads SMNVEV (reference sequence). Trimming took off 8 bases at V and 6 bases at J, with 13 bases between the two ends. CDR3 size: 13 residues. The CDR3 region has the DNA TGTGCCAGCTCAGGGACTGGGGATGAAAAACTGTTTTTT. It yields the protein CASSGTGDEKLFF.

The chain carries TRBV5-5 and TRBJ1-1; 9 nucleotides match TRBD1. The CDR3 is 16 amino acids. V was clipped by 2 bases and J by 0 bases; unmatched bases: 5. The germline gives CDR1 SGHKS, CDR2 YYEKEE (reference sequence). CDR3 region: CASSFRTGAVNTEAFF. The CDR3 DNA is TGTGCCAGCAGCTTTCGGACAGGGGCTGTGAACACTGAAGCTTTCTTT.

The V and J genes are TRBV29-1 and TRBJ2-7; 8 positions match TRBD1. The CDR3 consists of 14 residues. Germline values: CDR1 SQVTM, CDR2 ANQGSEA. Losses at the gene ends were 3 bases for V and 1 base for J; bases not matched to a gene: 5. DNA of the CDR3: TGCAGCGTTGACTGGGACAGGCCTTCCTACGAGCAGTACTTC. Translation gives CSVDWDRPSYEQYF.

CDR3 in amino acids: CASSYRTGSSTDTQYF. CDR3 DNA sequence: TGCGCCAGCAGCTACAGGACAGGCTCTAGCACAGATACGCAGTATTTT. J is TRBJ2-3 and V is TRBV5-1, with TRBD1 matching over 7 bases. V lost 3 bases and J lost 0; bases outside the gene matches: 7. Germline assignment: CDR1 SGHRS and CDR2 YFSETQ. CDR3 length equals 16 residues.

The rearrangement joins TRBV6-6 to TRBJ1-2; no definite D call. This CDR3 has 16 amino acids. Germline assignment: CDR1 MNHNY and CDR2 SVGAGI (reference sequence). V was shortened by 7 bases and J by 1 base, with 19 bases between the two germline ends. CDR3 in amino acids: CASNQKGASHNYGYTF. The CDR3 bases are TGTGCCAGCAATCAAAAAGGAGCCAGCCATAACTATGGCTACACCTTC.

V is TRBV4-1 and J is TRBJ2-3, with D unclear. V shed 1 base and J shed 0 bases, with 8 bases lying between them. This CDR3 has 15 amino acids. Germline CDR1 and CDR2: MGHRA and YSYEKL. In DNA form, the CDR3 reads TGCGCCAGCAGCCAAGTCGGTCTAAGCACAGATACGCAGTATTTT. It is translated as CASSQVGLSTDTQYF.

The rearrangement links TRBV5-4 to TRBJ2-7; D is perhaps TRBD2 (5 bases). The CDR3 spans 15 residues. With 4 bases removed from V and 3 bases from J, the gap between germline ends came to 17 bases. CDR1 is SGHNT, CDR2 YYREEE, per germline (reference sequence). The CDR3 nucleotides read TGTGCCAGCAGCCCCCCGGGAAAGGTGGGCTACGAGCAGTACTTC. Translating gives CASSPPGKVGYEQYF.

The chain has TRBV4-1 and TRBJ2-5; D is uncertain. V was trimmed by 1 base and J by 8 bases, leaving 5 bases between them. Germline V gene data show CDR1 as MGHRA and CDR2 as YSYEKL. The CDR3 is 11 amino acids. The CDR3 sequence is CASSQGQTQYF. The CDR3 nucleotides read TGCGCCAGCAGCCAAGGACAAACCCAGTACTTC.

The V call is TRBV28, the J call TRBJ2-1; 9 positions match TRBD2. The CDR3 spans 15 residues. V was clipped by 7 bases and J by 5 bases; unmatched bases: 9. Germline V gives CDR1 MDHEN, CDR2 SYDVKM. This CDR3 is CASIAGGPFHNEQFF. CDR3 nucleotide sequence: TGTGCCAGCATTGCGGGAGGGCCTTTTCACAATGAGCAGTTCTTC.

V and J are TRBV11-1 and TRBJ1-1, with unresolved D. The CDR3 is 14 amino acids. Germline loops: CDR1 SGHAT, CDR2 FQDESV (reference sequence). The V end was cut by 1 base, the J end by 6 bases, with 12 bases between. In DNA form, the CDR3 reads TGTGCCAGCAGCTTAGAAACGGCTAGGCCTGAAGCTTTCTTT. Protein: CASSLETARPEAFF.

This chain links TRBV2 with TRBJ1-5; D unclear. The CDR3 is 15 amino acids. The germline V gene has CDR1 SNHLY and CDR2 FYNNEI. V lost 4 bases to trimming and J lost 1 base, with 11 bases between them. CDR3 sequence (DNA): TGTGCCAGCAGTGGAATACTAGGGAGCAATCAGCCCCAGCATTTT. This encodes CASSGILGSNQPQHF.

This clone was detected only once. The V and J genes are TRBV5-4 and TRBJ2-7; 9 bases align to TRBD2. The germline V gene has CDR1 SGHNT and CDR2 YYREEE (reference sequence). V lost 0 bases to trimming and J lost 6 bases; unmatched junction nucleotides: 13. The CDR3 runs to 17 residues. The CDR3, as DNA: TGTGCCAGCAGCTTGGTTGCGACTAGCGGAGGACCAGGCGAGCAGTACTTC. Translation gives CASSLVATSGGPGEQYF. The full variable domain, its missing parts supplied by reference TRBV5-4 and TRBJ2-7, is ETGVTQSPTHLIKTRGQQVTLRCSSQSGHNTVSWYQQALGQGPQFIFQYYREEENGRGNFPPRFSGLQFPNYSSELNVNALELDDSALYLCASSLVATSGGPGEQYFGPGTRLTVT.

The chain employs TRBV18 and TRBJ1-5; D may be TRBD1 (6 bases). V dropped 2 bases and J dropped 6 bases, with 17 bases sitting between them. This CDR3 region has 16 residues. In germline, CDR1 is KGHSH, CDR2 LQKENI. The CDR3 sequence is CASSPISGGGGQPQHF. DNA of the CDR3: TGTGCCAGCTCACCAATCTCGGGGGGCGGGGGTCAGCCCCAGCATTTT.

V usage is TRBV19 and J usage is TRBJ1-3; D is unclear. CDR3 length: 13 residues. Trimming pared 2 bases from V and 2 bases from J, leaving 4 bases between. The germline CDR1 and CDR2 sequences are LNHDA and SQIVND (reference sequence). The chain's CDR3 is CASSITAGNTIYF. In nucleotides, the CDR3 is TGTGCCAGTAGTATAACGGCTGGAAACACCATATATTTT.

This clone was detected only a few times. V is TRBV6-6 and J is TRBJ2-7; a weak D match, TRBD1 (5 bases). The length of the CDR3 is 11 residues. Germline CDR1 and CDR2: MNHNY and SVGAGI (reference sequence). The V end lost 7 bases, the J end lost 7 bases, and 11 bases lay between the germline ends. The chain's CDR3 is CASTGLKEQYF. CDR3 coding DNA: TGTGCCAGCACAGGGTTAAAGGAGCAGTACTTC.

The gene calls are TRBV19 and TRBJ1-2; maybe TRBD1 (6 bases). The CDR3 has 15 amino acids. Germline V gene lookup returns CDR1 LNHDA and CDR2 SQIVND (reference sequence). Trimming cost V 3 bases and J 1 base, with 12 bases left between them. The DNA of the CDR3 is TGTGCCAGTAGTATCCAGGACAGACTTAACTATGGCTACACCTTC. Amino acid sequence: CASSIQDRLNYGYTF.

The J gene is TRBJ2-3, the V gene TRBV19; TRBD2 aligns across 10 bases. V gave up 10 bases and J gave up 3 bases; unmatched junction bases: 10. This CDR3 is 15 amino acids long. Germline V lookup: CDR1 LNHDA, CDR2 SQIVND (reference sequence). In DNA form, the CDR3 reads TGTGCCACCAATCCGGGACTAGCGTTAACAGATACGCAGTATTTT. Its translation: CATNPGLALTDTQYF. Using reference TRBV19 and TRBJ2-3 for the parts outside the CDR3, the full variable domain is DGGITQSPKYLFRKEGQNVTLSCEQNLNHDAMYWYRQDPGQGLRLIYYSQIVNDFQKGDIAEGYSVSREKKESFPLTVTSAQKNPTAFYLCATNPGLALTDTQYFGPGTRLTVL.

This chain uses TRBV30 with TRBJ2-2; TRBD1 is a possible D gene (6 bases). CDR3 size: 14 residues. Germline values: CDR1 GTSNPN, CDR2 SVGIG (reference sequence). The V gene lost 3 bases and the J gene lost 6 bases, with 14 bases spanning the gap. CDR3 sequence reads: CAWRTGGGPGELFF. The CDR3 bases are TGTGCCTGGAGAACCGGTGGGGGCCCCGGGGAGCTGTTTTTT.

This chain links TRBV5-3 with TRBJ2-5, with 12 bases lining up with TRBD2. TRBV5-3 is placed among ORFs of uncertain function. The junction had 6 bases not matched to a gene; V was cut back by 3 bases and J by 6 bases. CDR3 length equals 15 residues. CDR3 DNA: TGTGCCAGAAGCTCGACTAGCGGGAGTCGAAAGACCCAGTACTTC. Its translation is CARSSTSGSRKTQYF.

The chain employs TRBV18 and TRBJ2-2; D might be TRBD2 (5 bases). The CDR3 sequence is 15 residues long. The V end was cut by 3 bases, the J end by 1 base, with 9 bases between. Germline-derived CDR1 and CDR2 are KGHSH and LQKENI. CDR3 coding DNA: TGTGCCAGCTCACCTTCGGGGATGAACACCGGGGAGCTGTTTTTT. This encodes CASSPSGMNTGELFF.

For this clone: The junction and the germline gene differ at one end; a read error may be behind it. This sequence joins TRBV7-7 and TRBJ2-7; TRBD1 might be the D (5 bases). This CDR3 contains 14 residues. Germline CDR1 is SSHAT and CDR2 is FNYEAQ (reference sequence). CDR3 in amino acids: CASSLRAGSGEQYF. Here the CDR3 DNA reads TGTGCTAGCAGCTTGCGAGCAGGGTCGGGCGAGCAGTACTTC.

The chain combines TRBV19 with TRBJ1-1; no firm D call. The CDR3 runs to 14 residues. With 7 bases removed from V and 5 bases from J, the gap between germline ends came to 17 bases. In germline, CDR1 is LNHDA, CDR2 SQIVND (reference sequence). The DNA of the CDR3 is TGTGCCAGTACCTCCCCCGGGGATCGGACTGAAGCTTTCTTT. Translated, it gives CASTSPGDRTEAFF.